This T cell receptor (beta chain) was captured in a study of blood T cells in healthy people across ages. This CDR3 region has 17 residues. Trimming stripped 5 bases from V and 0 bases from J, with 19 bases between. Germline V gene sequence: CDR1 SGHNT, CDR2 YYREEE (reference sequence). The authors ran a second PCR of about 6 to 12 cycles using a sample-barcoded 5' primer and a J-beta primer mix. TCRdb processed the 5' RACE reads anew with MiXCR; each CDR3 protein has one entry. The table includes approximately 900,000 distinct CDR3 sequences, about 27% detected once. In addition, the sample was reused for a study of T cells of mothers and their children.

Sequencing was performed on blood. This clonotype originated in a woman between 40 and 50 years old in good health. The V call is TRBV5-4, the J call TRBJ2-3; perhaps TRBD2 as D (6 bases). The CDR3 spells CASRRNSGTGSTDTQYF. The CDR3 DNA sequence: TGTGCCAGCAGACGAAACTCCGGGACTGGAAGCACAGATACGCAGTATTTT.